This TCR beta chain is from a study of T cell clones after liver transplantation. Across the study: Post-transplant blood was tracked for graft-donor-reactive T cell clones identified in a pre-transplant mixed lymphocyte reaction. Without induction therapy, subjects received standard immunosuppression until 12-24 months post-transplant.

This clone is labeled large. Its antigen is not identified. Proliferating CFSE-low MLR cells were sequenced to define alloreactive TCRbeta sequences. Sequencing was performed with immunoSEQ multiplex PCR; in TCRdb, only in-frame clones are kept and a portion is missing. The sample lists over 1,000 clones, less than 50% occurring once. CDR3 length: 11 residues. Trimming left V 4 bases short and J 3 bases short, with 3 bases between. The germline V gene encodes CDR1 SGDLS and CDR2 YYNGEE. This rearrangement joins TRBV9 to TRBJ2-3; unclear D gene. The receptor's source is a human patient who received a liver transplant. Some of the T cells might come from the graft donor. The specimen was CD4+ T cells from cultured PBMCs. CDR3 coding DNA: TGTGCCAGCAGCTCGACAGATACGCAGTATTTT. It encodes CASSSTDTQYF.